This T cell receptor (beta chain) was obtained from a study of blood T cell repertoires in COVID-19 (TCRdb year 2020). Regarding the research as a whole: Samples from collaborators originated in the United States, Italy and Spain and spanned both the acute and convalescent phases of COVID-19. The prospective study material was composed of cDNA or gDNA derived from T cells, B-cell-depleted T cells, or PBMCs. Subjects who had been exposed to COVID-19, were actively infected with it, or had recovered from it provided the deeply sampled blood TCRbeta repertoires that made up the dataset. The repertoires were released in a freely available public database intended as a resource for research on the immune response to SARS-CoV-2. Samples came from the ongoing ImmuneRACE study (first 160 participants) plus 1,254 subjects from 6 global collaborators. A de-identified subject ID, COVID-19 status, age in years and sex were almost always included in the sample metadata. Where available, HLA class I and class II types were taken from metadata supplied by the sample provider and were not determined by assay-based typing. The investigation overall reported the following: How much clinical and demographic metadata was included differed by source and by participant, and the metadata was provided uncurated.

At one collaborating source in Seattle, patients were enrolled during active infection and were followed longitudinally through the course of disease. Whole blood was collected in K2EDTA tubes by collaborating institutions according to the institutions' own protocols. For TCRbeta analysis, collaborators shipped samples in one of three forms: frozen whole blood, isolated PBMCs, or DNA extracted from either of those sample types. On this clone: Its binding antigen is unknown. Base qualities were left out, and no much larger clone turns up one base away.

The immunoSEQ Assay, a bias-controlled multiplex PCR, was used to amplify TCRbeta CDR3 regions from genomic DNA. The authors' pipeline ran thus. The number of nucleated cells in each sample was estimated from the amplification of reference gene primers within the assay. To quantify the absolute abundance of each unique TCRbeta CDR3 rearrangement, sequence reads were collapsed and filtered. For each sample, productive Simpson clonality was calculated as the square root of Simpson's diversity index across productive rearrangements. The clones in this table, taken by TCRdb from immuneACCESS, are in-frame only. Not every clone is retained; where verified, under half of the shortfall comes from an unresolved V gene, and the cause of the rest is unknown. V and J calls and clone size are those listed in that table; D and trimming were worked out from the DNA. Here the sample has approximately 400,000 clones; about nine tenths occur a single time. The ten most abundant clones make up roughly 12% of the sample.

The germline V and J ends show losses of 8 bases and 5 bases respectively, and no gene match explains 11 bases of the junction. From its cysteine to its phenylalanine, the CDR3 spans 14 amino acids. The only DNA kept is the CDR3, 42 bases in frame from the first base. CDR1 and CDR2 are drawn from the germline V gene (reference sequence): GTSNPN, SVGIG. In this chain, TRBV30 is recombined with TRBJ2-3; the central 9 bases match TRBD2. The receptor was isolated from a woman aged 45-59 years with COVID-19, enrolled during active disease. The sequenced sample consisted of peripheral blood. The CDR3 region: CAGGGEDAEDTQYF. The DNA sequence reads TGTGCCGGCGGGGGGGAGGACGCGGAAGATACGCAGTATTTT.